These 32 T cell receptor beta chains were all obtained from the same sample, sequenced in a study of beta chain features in type 1 diabetes. The investigators reverse transcribed all of the isolated RNA, so they sequenced expressed TCRB transcripts. Libraries were prepared by immunoSEQ multiplex PCR; TCRdb keeps only in-frame clonotypes and omits some of them. The table has roughly 330,000 clones, approximately 11% seen once. The sequencing sample was made of naive CD4+ T cells from blood. Every receptor here comes from a woman in her twenties or thirties in good health.

This clone has just a few counts. V gene TRBV28 combines with J gene TRBJ1-2; no reliable D call. V was trimmed by 3 bases and J by 8 bases, leaving 13 bases between them. The CDR3 has 13 amino acids. CDR1 is MDHEN, CDR2 SYDVKM, per germline. CDR3 residues: CASSLTSPSGYTF. The CDR3 DNA is TGTGCCAGCAGTTTGACATCGCCCTCGGGCTACACCTTC.

A few counts support this clone. The chain is built from TRBV2 and TRBJ2-4, with TRBD2 matching over 10 bases. The germline V gene has CDR1 SNHLY and CDR2 FYNNEI. CDR3 length: 15 amino acids. Trimming cost V 4 bases and J 11 bases; bases outside gene matches: 11. The CDR3 loop is CASSGVLAGAGLQYF. As DNA, the CDR3 is TGTGCCAGCAGTGGAGTGCTAGCGGGGGCAGGGCTTCAGTACTTC.

This clone was observed a few times. J is TRBJ2-7 and V is TRBV18; D uncertain. CDR3 length equals 14 residues. Germline values: CDR1 KGHSH, CDR2 LQKENI. Deletions cut 5 bases from V and 0 bases from J, with 11 bases between. CDR3 DNA sequence: TGTGCCAGCTCATCTCTAGAGACCTCCTACGAGCAGTACTTC. Translating gives CASSSLETSYEQYF.

This clone was detected only a few times. The chain carries TRBV4-3 and TRBJ2-4, with 8 bases matching TRBD2. V gave up 0 bases and J gave up 5 bases; unmatched junction bases: 3. This CDR3 has 15 residues. Germline-derived CDR1 and CDR2 are LGHNA and YSLEER. In DNA form, the CDR3 reads TGCGCCAGCAGCCAAGATCTACTAGCGGAAAACATTCAGTACTTC. Residues: CASSQDLLAENIQYF.

The genes are TRBV5-4 and TRBJ2-3; D call uncertain. V lost 4 bases and J 0 bases, leaving 12 bases between the germline ends. CDR3 length: 15 amino acids. CDR1 and CDR2 from the germline V gene are SGHNT and YYREEE (reference sequence). CDR3 nucleotide sequence: TGTGCCAGCAGCCAAGATCCCAGGAGCACAGATACGCAGTATTTT. Its protein is CASSQDPRSTDTQYF.

J is TRBJ2-1 and V is TRBV4-3; 8 bases agree with TRBD2. The V segment lost 6 bases and the J segment 2 bases; nucleotides outside the gene matches: 12. The CDR3 runs to 17 residues. The germline V gene encodes CDR1 LGHNA and CDR2 YSLEER. CDR3 in DNA: TGCGCCAGCAGTCCAAGGGAGGCGGGAGGTCCCTACAATGAGCAGTTCTTC. Amino acids: CASSPREAGGPYNEQFF.

The chain couples TRBV5-1 to TRBJ2-7, with D possibly TRBD2 on 6 matching bases. V lost 4 bases and J 1 base, leaving 15 bases between the germline ends. The CDR3 extends over 15 amino acids. Germline V gives CDR1 SGHRS, CDR2 YFSETQ. The CDR3 spells CASSRSGTGSYEQYF. DNA for the CDR3: TGCGCCAGCAGCAGATCCGGGACTGGATCCTACGAGCAGTACTTC.

The chain joins TRBV28 to TRBJ2-7, with TRBD2 matching 14 bases. Per germline, CDR1 MDHEN and CDR2 SYDVKM. V gave up 7 bases and J gave up 4 bases; unmatched junction bases: 9. This CDR3 has 16 amino acids. The CDR3 DNA follows: TGTGCCAGCACTGGGACTAGCGGGAGTATCTCTTACGAGCAGTACTTC. It codes for CASTGTSGSISYEQYF.

The chain uses TRBV21-1 and TRBJ2-7; the listed D gene, TRBD1, was not tested against the DNA. TRBV21-1 is termed a pseudogene. CDR3 length: 15 residues. CDR3 nucleotide sequence: TGTGCCAGCAGACAGGGACAGGGTCCCTCCTACGAGCAGTACTTC. Translating it yields CASRQGQGPSYEQYF.

Only a few counts were recorded for this clone. The CDR3 here is CASSKGVMGNEQFF. CDR3 DNA: TGTGCCAGCAGCAAAGGGGTCATGGGAAATGAGCAGTTCTTC. V and J are TRBV7-8 and TRBJ2-1; the D gene is possibly TRBD1 (5 bases). Germline loops: CDR1 SGHVS, CDR2 FQNEAQ. The CDR3 totals 14 residues. Trimming took 5 bases from V and 7 from J, leaving 15 bases between them.

The chain joins TRBV5-4 to TRBJ2-1; 7 nucleotides match TRBD2. The germline V gene has CDR1 SGHNT and CDR2 YYREEE (reference sequence). The CDR3 totals 15 residues. V gave up 1 base and J gave up 4 bases; unmatched junction bases: 5. The CDR3 DNA sequence: TGTGCCAGCAGCTTGCCGGGAGGCTCTTACAATGAGCAGTTCTTC. Translation: CASSLPGGSYNEQFF.

This chain uses TRBV19 with TRBJ2-4; D is ambiguous. Per the germline V gene, CDR1 is LNHDA and CDR2 is SQIVND (reference sequence). This CDR3 is built from 13 residues. With 4 bases removed from V and 1 base from J, the gap between germline ends came to 5 bases. This chain's CDR3 is CASSSAAKNIQYF. CDR3 bases: TGTGCCAGTAGTAGTGCGGCCAAAAACATTCAGTACTTC.

The gene calls are TRBV18 and TRBJ2-7; a weak D match, TRBD1 (5 bases). CDR3 length: 14 amino acids. Trimming stripped 3 bases from V and 0 bases from J, with 9 bases between. Germline V gives CDR1 KGHSH, CDR2 LQKENI. CDR3 coding DNA: TGTGCCAGCTCACCCAGGGTAGACTCCTACGAGCAGTACTTC. It is translated as CASSPRVDSYEQYF.

The sample holds many counts of this clone. Distinct nucleotide sequences in the sample also encode this CDR3. The rearrangement links TRBV30 to TRBJ1-5; 7 nucleotides line up with TRBD1. The V segment lost 4 bases and the J segment 0 bases; nucleotides outside the gene matches: 0. Germline CDR1 is GTSNPN and CDR2 is SVGIG (reference sequence). The CDR3 has 13 amino acids. Written as DNA, the CDR3 is TGTGCCTGGAACAGGGGTAGCAATCAGCCCCAGCATTTT. It encodes CAWNRGSNQPQHF.

As regards this clone: Other DNA sequences within the sample encode an identical CDR3. The chain joins TRBV7-2 to TRBJ1-1; the D is unclear. The V end was cut by 1 base, the J end by 1 base, with 4 bases between. The CDR3 has 13 residues. Per the germline V gene, CDR1 is SGHTA and CDR2 is FQGNSA. For the CDR3, the DNA is TGTGCCAGCAGCTTAGGCAGGAACACTGAAGCTTTCTTT. Translated, it gives CASSLGRNTEAFF.

This clone came up a few times. The chain carries TRBV19 and TRBJ2-7, with D possibly being TRBD1 (5 bases). Germline values: CDR1 LNHDA, CDR2 SQIVND (reference sequence). This CDR3 has 13 amino acids. Trimming removed 3 bases from V and 3 bases from J, with 9 bases in between. CDR3 coding DNA: TGTGCCAGTAGTATTCCAGGGTACTACGAGCAGTACTTC. This codes for CASSIPGYYEQYF.

The J gene is TRBJ1-2, the V gene TRBV28; a possible D gene is TRBD1 (5 bases). The germline gives CDR1 MDHEN, CDR2 SYDVKM. Trimming shortened V by 3 bases and J by 3 bases, and 8 bases separated the two germline ends. The CDR3 has 13 residues. The DNA of the CDR3 is TGTGCCAGCAGTTTCCAGGGCGACTATGGCTACACCTTC. This sequence encodes CASSFQGDYGYTF.

This sequence joins TRBV30 and TRBJ2-7; TRBD2 is a possible D gene (5 bases). Germline lookup yields CDR1 GTSNPN and CDR2 SVGIG (reference sequence). This CDR3 has 12 amino acids. V was shortened by 4 bases and J by 2 bases, with 9 bases between the two germline ends. CDR3 DNA: TGTGCCTGGACATCCGGGACCTACGAGCAGTACTTC. Protein: CAWTSGTYEQYF.

The chain couples TRBV27 to TRBJ2-3, with TRBD1 matching 7 bases. V was clipped by 1 base and J by 0 bases; unmatched bases: 10. Germline assignment: CDR1 MNHEY and CDR2 SMNVEV (reference sequence). This CDR3 is built from 18 residues. The CDR3 DNA sequence: TGTGCCAGCAGTTTATTCGCCGGGACAGCCCTTAGCACAGATACGCAGTATTTT. Amino acids: CASSLFAGTALSTDTQYF.

This clone has a handful of counts. The genes are TRBV19 and TRBJ2-1; 10 nucleotides line up with TRBD2. V lost 4 bases, J lost 3 bases, and 6 bases stayed unmatched. This CDR3 is 16 amino acids long. CDR1 is LNHDA, CDR2 SQIVND, per germline (reference sequence). The CDR3 loop reads CASSTQSGRVYNEQFF. CDR3 in DNA: TGTGCCAGTAGTACCCAGAGCGGGAGGGTCTACAATGAGCAGTTCTTC.

V is TRBV5-4 and J is TRBJ2-5, with 10 positions matching TRBD2. The ends lost 2 bases at V and 5 bases at J; junction bases unmatched: 6. The germline CDR1 and CDR2 sequences are SGHNT and YYREEE (reference sequence). CDR3 size: 15 residues. The CDR3 coding sequence is TGTGCCAGCAGCTTTTCTAGCGGGAGTGCGGAGACCCAGTACTTC. It translates to CASSFSSGSAETQYF.

This clone appeared a few times. V is TRBV7-2 and J is TRBJ1-2, with TRBD1 identical over 7 bases. CDR3 length: 14 amino acids. The V gene end was trimmed by 10 bases and the J gene end by 4 bases; junction bases not matched to a gene: 12. CDR1 is SGHTA, CDR2 FQGNSA, per germline. CDR3 loop: CATAPTGTGYGYTF. In nucleotides, the CDR3 is TGTGCCACCGCCCCGACAGGGACTGGCTATGGCTACACCTTC.

This clone has a handful of counts. This rearrangement joins TRBV7-3 to TRBJ2-1, with D possibly matching TRBD1 (6 bases). The CDR3 runs 16 residues. Germline loops: CDR1 SGHTA, CDR2 FQGTGA. Trimming took off 2 bases at V and 0 bases at J, with 11 bases between the two ends. The CDR3 sequence is CASSLGRGGSYNEQFF. The CDR3 DNA reads as TGTGCCAGCAGCTTAGGGCGAGGGGGCTCCTACAATGAGCAGTTCTTC.

A few counts support this clone. The genes are TRBV19 and TRBJ2-1, with 11 bases aligning to TRBD2. This CDR3 is 14 amino acids long. Trimming took 4 bases from V and 9 from J; bases not matched to a gene: 5. The V gene's germline CDR1 is LNHDA and CDR2 SQIVND (reference sequence). CDR3 nucleotide sequence: TGTGCCAGTAGTAGTAGCGGGAGGGCCGCTGAGCAGTTCTTC. This codes for CASSSSGRAAEQFF.

The chain recombines TRBV27 with TRBJ2-7, with TRBD2 matching over 11 bases. V dropped 6 bases and J dropped 4; count of bases not matched to a gene: 8. The V gene's germline CDR1 is MNHEY and CDR2 SMNVEV (reference sequence). This CDR3 has 15 residues. This chain's CDR3 is CASRSLLAGVYEQYF. The CDR3 DNA sequence: TGTGCCAGCAGATCCCTACTAGCGGGAGTATACGAGCAGTACTTC.

The V and J genes are TRBV27 and TRBJ1-1; D is unresolved. This CDR3 has 13 residues. V was clipped by 3 bases and J by 4 bases, with 9 bases between them. The germline V gene encodes CDR1 MNHEY and CDR2 SMNVEV (reference sequence). The CDR3 DNA sequence: TGTGCCAGCAGTTTCGAGGAGGGCACTGAAGCTTTCTTT. It specifies CASSFEEGTEAFF.

This clone was seen a handful of times. V gene TRBV6-1 combines with J gene TRBJ2-5; D uncertain. This CDR3 is built from 15 residues. The germline CDR1 and CDR2 sequences are MNHNS and SASEGT. V was cut by 6 bases and J by 4 bases, with 18 bases left in between. The CDR3 region has the DNA TGTGCCAGCAGACCTGGGCACGCCCCCGCAGAGACCCAGTACTTC. This encodes CASRPGHAPAETQYF.

Only a few counts were recorded for this clone. The V and J genes are TRBV30 and TRBJ2-6, with 10 bases fitting TRBD2. CDR1 and CDR2 (germline): GTSNPN, SVGIG (reference sequence). V shed 1 base, J shed 0 bases, and the junction held 15 bases outside the gene matches. CDR3 length equals 21 residues. CDR3 in amino acids: CAWSDGLLAGLAISGANVLTF. CDR3 nucleotide sequence: TGTGCCTGGAGTGATGGTCTACTAGCGGGGCTAGCGATCTCTGGGGCCAACGTCCTGACTTTC. Full variable domain (remainder filled in from reference TRBV30 and TRBJ2-6): SQTIHQWPATLVQPVGSPLSLECTVEGTSNPNLYWYRQAAGRGLQLLFYSVGIGQISSEVPQNLSASRPQDRQFILSSKKLLLSDSGFYLCAWSDGLLAGLAISGANVLTFGAGSRLTVL.

The chain has TRBV28 and TRBJ2-4, with 11 bases aligning to TRBD1. Germline CDR1 reads MDHEN; CDR2 reads SYDVKM. The CDR3 extends over 16 amino acids. The V gene end was trimmed by 4 bases and the J gene end by 5 bases; junction bases not matched to a gene: 7. The CDR3 DNA is TGTGCCAGCAGTTACAGCCCGGGACAGGGGGAAAACATTCAGTACTTC. Translation gives CASSYSPGQGENIQYF.

This rearrangement joins TRBV2 to TRBJ2-1; 10 positions agree with TRBD2. The V gene's germline CDR1 is SNHLY and CDR2 FYNNEI. V lost 6 bases to trimming and J lost 5 bases; unmatched junction nucleotides: 4. This CDR3 comprises 14 residues. The CDR3 nucleotides are TGTGCCAGCAGCCAGCGGGAGGGCAACAATGAGCAGTTCTTC. This sequence encodes CASSQREGNNEQFF.

The J gene is TRBJ2-7, the V gene TRBV12-2; the listed D gene, TRBD2, was not tested against the DNA. TRBV12-2 is classified as a pseudogene. This CDR3 contains 16 residues. CDR3 residues: CASRLPGSRSHYEQYF. DNA of the CDR3: TGTGCAAGTCGCTTACCTGGGAGCCGAAGTCACTACGAGCAGTACTTC.

This clone was counted between two and nine times. The chain links TRBV6-6 to TRBJ2-1; TRBD2 might be the D (5 bases). Trimming took 2 bases from V and 5 from J, leaving 10 bases between them. Germline loops: CDR1 MNHNY, CDR2 SVGAGI (reference sequence). CDR3 size: 14 residues. CDR3 loop: CASSYSGPNNEQFF. The CDR3 DNA is TGTGCCAGCAGTTACAGCGGACCTAACAATGAGCAGTTCTTC.